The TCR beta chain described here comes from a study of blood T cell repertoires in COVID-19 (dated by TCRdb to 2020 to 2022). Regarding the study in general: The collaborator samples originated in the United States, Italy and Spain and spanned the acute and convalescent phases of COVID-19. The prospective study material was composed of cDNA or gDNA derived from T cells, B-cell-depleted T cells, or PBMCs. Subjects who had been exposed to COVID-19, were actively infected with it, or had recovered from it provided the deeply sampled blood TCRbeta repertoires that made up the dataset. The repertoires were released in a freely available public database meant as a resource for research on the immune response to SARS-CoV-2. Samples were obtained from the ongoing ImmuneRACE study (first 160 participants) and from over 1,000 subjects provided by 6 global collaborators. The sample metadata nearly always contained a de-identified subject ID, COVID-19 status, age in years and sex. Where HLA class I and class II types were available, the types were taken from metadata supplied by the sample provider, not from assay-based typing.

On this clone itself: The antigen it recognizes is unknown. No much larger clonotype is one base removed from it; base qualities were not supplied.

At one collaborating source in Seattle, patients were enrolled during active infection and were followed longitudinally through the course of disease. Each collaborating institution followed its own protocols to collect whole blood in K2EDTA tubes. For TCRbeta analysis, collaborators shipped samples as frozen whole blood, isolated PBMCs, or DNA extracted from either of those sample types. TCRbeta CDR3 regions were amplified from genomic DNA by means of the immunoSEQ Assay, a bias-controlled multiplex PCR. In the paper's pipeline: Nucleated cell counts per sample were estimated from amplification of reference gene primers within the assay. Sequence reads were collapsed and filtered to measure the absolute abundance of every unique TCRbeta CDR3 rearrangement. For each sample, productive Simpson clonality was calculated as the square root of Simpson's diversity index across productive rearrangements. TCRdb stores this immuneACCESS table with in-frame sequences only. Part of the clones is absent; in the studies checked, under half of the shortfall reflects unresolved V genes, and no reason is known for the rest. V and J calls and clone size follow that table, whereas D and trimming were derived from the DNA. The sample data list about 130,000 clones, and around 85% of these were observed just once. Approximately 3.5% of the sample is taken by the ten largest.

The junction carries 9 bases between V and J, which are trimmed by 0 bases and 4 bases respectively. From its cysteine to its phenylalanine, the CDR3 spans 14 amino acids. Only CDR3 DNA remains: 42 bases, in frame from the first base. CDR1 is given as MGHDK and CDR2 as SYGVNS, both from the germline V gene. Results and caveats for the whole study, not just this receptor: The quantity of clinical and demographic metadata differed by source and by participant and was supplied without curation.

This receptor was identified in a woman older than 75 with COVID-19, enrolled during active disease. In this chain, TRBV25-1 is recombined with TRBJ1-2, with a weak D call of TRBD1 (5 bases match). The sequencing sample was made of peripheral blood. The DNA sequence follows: TGTGCCAGCAGTGAATATGGAGGGACCTATGGCTACACCTTC. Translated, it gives CASSEYGGTYGYTF.